This T cell receptor (beta chain) was captured in a study of HIV-infected patients and healthy controls. General study results and limits: HLA types of the donors remained undetermined. Compared with untreated HIV+ repertoires, healthy controls showed roughly threefold more distinct CDR3s and higher Shannon diversity.

This clonotype ranks as medium-sized. Its antigen is not identified. The repertoire came from unfractionated whole blood and reflected all unsorted peripheral T cells. With 0 bases clipped from V and 0 bases from J, the junction kept 5 bases outside the gene matches. This CDR3 is 17 amino acids long. Germline V gene sequence: CDR1 MGHRA, CDR2 YSYEKL. Alpha and beta constant-region primers primed reverse transcription of about 470 ng RNA. Alpha and beta chain libraries were made separately by chain-specific third strand synthesis with multiplexing indices. TCRdb itself ran the 5' RACE reads through MiXCR, one entry per CDR3 protein. The sample records 9,000 to 15,000 distinct CDR3 sequences, about 5.1% being singletons.

The receptor comes from an adult in good health. The genes are TRBV4-1 and TRBJ2-3; 8 bases align to TRBD2. Material for sequencing was blood. The CDR3 coding sequence is TGCGCCAGCAGCCAAGAAGCGGGGGAGGAGAGCACAGATACGCAGTATTTT. Protein: CASSQEAGEESTDTQYF.